This T cell receptor (beta chain) was sequenced in a study of cytomegalovirus exposure and HLA in healthy donors. Overall study: The 90 to 150 validation repertoires and the approximately 640 first-cohort repertoires shared a platform, a later analysis reported. Overall study findings and caveats: Among the CMV-associated chains, three were confirmed in vitro as specific for CMV antigens. Cytomegalovirus association was assigned to 170 or so TCR beta chains.

The CDR3 is 15 residues long. The germline V gene encodes CDR1 SGHAT and CDR2 FQNNGV. Deletions cut 7 bases from V and 2 bases from J, with 17 bases between. Sequenced by immunoSEQ multiplex PCR; TCRdb stores in-frame clones only, minus some. The sample lists 120,000 or so clones, about nine tenths occurring once. Worth noting for this clone: Its target is not known.

The donors were members of the validation cohort, which comprised roughly 120 subjects and was separate from the first cohort of roughly 700 subjects. Material for sequencing was PBMCs. The chain links TRBV11-2 to TRBJ1-2; D is perhaps TRBD1 (6 bases). The source is a man between 18 and 35 years old in good health and CMV-seropositive. The CDR3: CASTPWDTRNYGYTF. CDR3 DNA: TGTGCCAGCACCCCCTGGGACACCCGAAACTATGGCTACACCTTC.